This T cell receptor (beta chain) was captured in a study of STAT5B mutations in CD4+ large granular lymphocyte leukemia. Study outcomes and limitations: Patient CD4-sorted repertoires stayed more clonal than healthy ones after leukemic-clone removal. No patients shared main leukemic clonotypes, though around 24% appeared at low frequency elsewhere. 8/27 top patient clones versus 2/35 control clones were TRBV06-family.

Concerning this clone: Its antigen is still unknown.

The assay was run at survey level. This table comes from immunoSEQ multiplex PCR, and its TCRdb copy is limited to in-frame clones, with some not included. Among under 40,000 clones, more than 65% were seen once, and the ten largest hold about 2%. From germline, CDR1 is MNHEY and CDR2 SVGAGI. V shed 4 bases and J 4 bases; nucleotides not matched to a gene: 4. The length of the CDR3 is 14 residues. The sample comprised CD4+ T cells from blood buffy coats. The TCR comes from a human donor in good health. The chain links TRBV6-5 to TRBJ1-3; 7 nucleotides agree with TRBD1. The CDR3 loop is CASSSTGSGNTIYF. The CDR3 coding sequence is TGTGCCAGCAGTTCGACAGGGAGCGGAAACACCATATATTTT.